The 5 T cell receptor beta chains below all came from one sample that was sequenced in a study of CD4 T cells in relation to SARS-CoV-2 and coronaviruses. Assay used: immunoSEQ multiplex PCR; TCRdb lists only in-frame clones, some missing. In the table there are 58,000 or so clones, about 92% of which are singletons. The source material was naive CD4+ T cells from PBMCs. Subset here: naive CD4+ T cells isolated by negative enrichment. Receptor source: an adult with COVID-19.

The J gene is TRBJ2-1, the V gene TRBV6-5, with D possibly being TRBD2 (6 bases). Deletions cut 5 bases from V and 9 bases from J, with 11 bases between. CDR1 MNHEY and CDR2 SVGAGI come from the germline V gene. This CDR3 region has 12 residues. CDR3 in amino acids: CASSRDFGEQFF. The CDR3 DNA reads TGTGCCAGCAGTAGGGACTTCGGTGAGCAGTTCTTC.

The chain uses TRBV5-5 and TRBJ2-5, with 8 nucleotides matching TRBD2. CDR3 length equals 14 residues. The germline gives CDR1 SGHKS, CDR2 YYEKEE (reference sequence). The ends lost 4 bases at V and 5 bases at J; junction bases unmatched: 7. The CDR3 here is CASSRRAGEETQYF. For the CDR3, the DNA is TGTGCCAGCAGCCGAAGAGCGGGGGAGGAGACCCAGTACTTC.

The chain carries TRBV6-1 and TRBJ2-1, with 9 bases fitting TRBD2. The CDR3 extends over 15 amino acids. The germline gives CDR1 MNHNS, CDR2 SASEGT. V dropped 3 bases and J dropped 3; count of bases not matched to a gene: 3. The CDR3: CASSDIAGDYNEQFF. The CDR3 DNA reads TGTGCCAGCAGTGATATAGCGGGAGACTACAATGAGCAGTTCTTC.

The J gene is TRBJ2-3, the V gene TRBV3-1 (or the pseudogene TRBV3-2); D is unclear. This CDR3 contains 14 residues. V was cut by 2 bases and J by 3 bases, with 9 bases left in between. The germline gives CDR1 LGHDT, CDR2 YNNKEL (reference sequence). Here the CDR3 reads CASSQPSRTDTQYF. The CDR3 DNA reads TGTGCCAGCAGCCAACCCTCTCGGACAGATACGCAGTATTTT.

The gene calls are TRBV2 and TRBJ1-1, with unresolved D. CDR1 SNHLY and CDR2 FYNNEI come from the germline V gene. The CDR3 contains 14 residues. Trimming stripped 7 bases from V and 3 bases from J, with 15 bases between. The CDR3 protein is CASKVEQQDTEAFF. For the CDR3, the DNA is TGTGCCAGCAAGGTCGAACAGCAGGACACTGAAGCTTTCTTT.